One and the same sample provided the 23 T cell receptor beta chains below, sequenced in a study of CD8 T cells in ankylosing spondylitis. TCRdb processed the 5' RACE reads anew with MiXCR; each CDR3 protein has one entry. Here the sample spans more than 650,000 distinct CDR3 sequences, about 12% being singletons. Their specific antigens are unknown. Findings of the study overall: Characteristic, it appeared, of ankylosing spondylitis blood was a TCR beta motif of fewer than 10 highly homologous variants.

Source material: blood, either unsorted or a sorted T cell fraction (not recorded which). The receptor source for this set is a male donor with ankylosing spondylitis.

A note on this clonotype: One junction end does not reproduce the germline sequence, and a read error may be involved. The rearrangement links TRBV7-9 to TRBJ2-7; no reliable D call. The germline V gene has CDR1 SEHNR and CDR2 FQNEAQ (reference sequence). The CDR3 is made up of 12 amino acids. CDR3 in amino acids: CAISPGSYEQYF. The DNA for the CDR3 is TGTGCCATCAGCCCTGGGTCCTACGAGCAGTACTTC.

This chain joins TRBV7-3 and TRBJ2-3; no definite D call. The CDR3 is 13 residues long. CDR1 is SGHTA, CDR2 FQGTGA, per germline. With 5 bases removed from V and 6 bases from J, the gap between germline ends came to 12 bases. The DNA for the CDR3 is TGTGCCAGCAGCGAAAAAACCGGGGATACGCAGTATTTT. It specifies CASSEKTGDTQYF.

The V and J genes are TRBV11-3 and TRBJ1-1; D call uncertain. This CDR3 is built from 12 residues. The germline V gene encodes CDR1 SGHNT and CDR2 YENEEA. The germline V and J ends were trimmed by 10 bases and 2 bases, with 11 bases remaining between them. This CDR3 is CATIDGNTEAFF. The DNA for the CDR3 is TGTGCCACTATAGACGGTAACACTGAAGCTTTCTTT. Full variable domain (outside the CDR3, taken from reference TRBV11-3 and TRBJ1-1): EAGVVQSPRYKIIEKKQPVAFWCNPISGHNTLYWYLQNLGQGPELLIRYENEEAVDDSQLPKDRFSAERLKGVDSTLKIQPAELGDSAVYLCATIDGNTEAFFGQGTRLTVV.

In the case of this clonotype: One end of the junction fails to match germline, which may point to a read error. The genes are TRBV7-9 and TRBJ1-1; D is perhaps TRBD1 (5 bases). CDR1 is SEHNR and CDR2 is FQNEAQ in the germline V gene (reference sequence). The CDR3 spans 14 residues. CDR3 DNA sequence: TGTGCCAACAGCTTAGAACCAGGGAAGAATGAAGCTTTCTTT. This sequence encodes CANSLEPGKNEAFF.

This clonotype was counted a few times. The chain uses TRBV6-5 and TRBJ2-3, with 8 bases that match TRBD1. The CDR3 has 16 amino acids. Germline values: CDR1 MNHEY, CDR2 SVGAGI. Unmatched junction bases numbered 5, after V lost 3 bases and J lost 0 bases. The DNA for the CDR3 is TGTGCCAGCAGTTATAGGACAGGGTGGAGCACAGATACGCAGTATTTT. Residues: CASSYRTGWSTDTQYF.

This chain connects TRBV14 to TRBJ2-7; no firm D call. Germline V gene lookup returns CDR1 SGHDN and CDR2 FVKESK. The CDR3 has 14 amino acids. Trimming removed 4 bases from V and 2 bases from J, with 12 bases in between. The CDR3 region has the DNA TGTGCCAGCAGCCGTCGTGACACAGCCTACGAGCAGTACTTC. Protein product: CASSRRDTAYEQYF. Complete variable domain (other parts from reference TRBV14 and TRBJ2-7): EAGVTQFPSHSVIEKGQTVTLRCDPISGHDNLYWYRRVMGKEIKFLLHFVKESKQDESGMPNNRFLAERTGGTYSTLKVQPAELEDSGVYFCASSRRDTAYEQYFGPGTRLTVT.

V gene TRBV20-1 combines with J gene TRBJ1-6, with 7 bases identical to TRBD1. With V trimmed by 1 base and J by 9 bases, 6 bases remained unmatched. CDR1 and CDR2 (germline): DFQATT, SNEGSKA (reference sequence). There are 14 residues in the CDR3. The CDR3 sequence: CSARVDRLSSPLHF. In DNA, the CDR3 is TGCAGTGCTAGAGTGGACAGGCTAAGTTCACCCCTCCACTTT.

The CDR3 here is CASSQDPGGHQPQHF. The CDR3, as DNA: TGTGCCAGCAGCCAAGATCCCGGAGGGCATCAGCCCCAGCATTTT. The chain combines TRBV4-2 with TRBJ1-5; D is uncertain. Germline assignment: CDR1 LGHNA and CDR2 YNFKEQ. This CDR3 region has 15 residues. V was clipped by 0 bases and J by 5 bases, with 11 bases between them.

This clonotype was detected a few times. This chain connects TRBV6-1 to TRBJ2-3, with TRBD2 as a possible D gene (6 bases). The germline CDR1 and CDR2 sequences are MNHNS and SASEGT. The CDR3 runs 15 residues. V gave up 7 bases and J gave up 4 bases, with 18 bases separating them. In DNA form, the CDR3 reads TGTGCCAGCAAATTTTTCGGGGGTGCACCAGATACGCAGTATTTT. Translated: CASKFFGGAPDTQYF.

The chain links TRBV20-1 to TRBJ1-5; D unclear. With 3 bases removed from V and 4 bases from J, the gap between germline ends came to 13 bases. CDR3 length equals 14 residues. The germline V gene has CDR1 DFQATT and CDR2 SNEGSKA (reference sequence). CDR3 sequence (DNA): TGCAGTGCTAGTAGGCAAATGGGAAATCAGCCCCAGCATTTT. Amino acids: CSASRQMGNQPQHF.

The rearrangement joins TRBV20-1 to TRBJ2-7; 8 nucleotides align to TRBD2. The V gene's germline CDR1 is DFQATT and CDR2 SNEGSKA (reference sequence). The CDR3 runs 15 residues. Germline trimming cut 0 bases from V and 2 bases from J; bases unmatched to any gene: 6. The CDR3 loop reads CSAREGAGDAYEQYF. The DNA of the CDR3 is TGCAGTGCTAGAGAAGGAGCGGGAGACGCCTACGAGCAGTACTTC.

This clonotype was observed a single time. A much more abundant neighbour one base away suggests this may be a read error. This likely comes from a read error, as the CDR3 has no conserved phenylalanine or tryptophan at its end. The chain links TRBV20-1 to TRBJ2-7; tentative D call: TRBD2 (6 bases). Trimming pared 2 bases from V and 2 bases from J, leaving 10 bases between. Germline lookup yields CDR1 DFQATT and CDR2 SNEGSKA (reference sequence). The CDR3 is 13 amino acids. The CDR3 DNA reads TGCAGTGCTAGACGGAGGGGCACCTACGAGCAGTACATC. This codes for CSARRRGTYEQYI.

This chain connects TRBV6-2 or TRBV6-3 to TRBJ2-2; D possibly matches TRBD1 or TRBD2 (5 bases each). Germline loops: CDR1 MNHEY, CDR2 SVGEGT. The CDR3 is made up of 16 amino acids. V was pared by 2 bases and J by 4 bases, with 14 bases between. CDR3 DNA: TGTGCCAGCAGTTACATTTCGGGGCTCGGCACCGGGGAGCTGTTTTTT. Its protein product is CASSYISGLGTGELFF.

This clonotype was seen ten or more times. The rearrangement joins TRBV7-2 to TRBJ2-1; weak D call: TRBD2 (6 bases). CDR3 length: 16 residues. V was cut by 5 bases and J by 0 bases, with 14 bases left in between. Germline values: CDR1 SGHTA, CDR2 FQGNSA. CDR3 sequence: CASSPTSIISYNEQFF. For the CDR3, the DNA is TGTGCCAGCAGCCCCACTAGCATCATCTCCTACAATGAGCAGTTCTTC.

This clonotype was seen ten or more times. The V call is TRBV12-3 or TRBV12-4, the J call TRBJ1-2; 7 nucleotides agree with TRBD1. The trim removed 4 bases at V and 8 bases at J, leaving 4 bases unmatched. CDR3 length equals 12 residues. In nucleotides, the CDR3 is TGTGCCAGCAGTTCGACAGGGCGCGGCTACACCTTC. It codes for CASSSTGRGYTF.

This clonotype was seen only a few times. This rearrangement joins TRBV7-9 to TRBJ1-2; D might be TRBD1 (6 bases). Looked up from germline, CDR1 is SEHNR and CDR2 is FQNEAQ (reference sequence). The V end was cut by 5 bases, the J end by 7 bases, with 17 bases between. The CDR3 has 14 residues. Written as DNA, the CDR3 is TGTGCCAGCAGCCAATATTTGACAGGCTCTGGCTACACCTTC. Its translation is CASSQYLTGSGYTF.

The rearrangement links TRBV20-1 to TRBJ2-7, with 11 bases aligning to TRBD2. Germline assignment: CDR1 DFQATT and CDR2 SNEGSKA (reference sequence). The CDR3 runs to 15 residues. Trimming took 6 bases from V and 4 from J; bases not matched to a gene: 11. CDR3: CSAQALAGGAYEQYF. The CDR3 DNA reads TGCAGTGCCCAAGCCCTAGCGGGAGGTGCGTACGAGCAGTACTTC.

The chain joins TRBV18 to TRBJ2-1; 10 nucleotides line up with TRBD2. CDR1 and CDR2 from the germline V gene are KGHSH and LQKENI. Germline trimming cut 5 bases from V and 4 bases from J; bases unmatched to any gene: 5. The CDR3 has 15 amino acids. CDR3 loop: CASSTGTSVYNEQFF. The CDR3 bases are TGTGCCAGCTCAACCGGGACTAGCGTTTACAATGAGCAGTTCTTC.

V and J are TRBV7-2 and TRBJ2-5, with 7 bases fitting TRBD1. After removal of 5 bases from V and 5 bases from J, the junction contained 11 bases not matched to a gene. The CDR3 spans 15 residues. The germline CDR1 and CDR2 sequences are SGHTA and FQGNSA. CDR3 residues: CASSPLGGLLETQYF. DNA for the CDR3: TGTGCCAGCAGCCCTCTAGGGGGCCTTTTGGAGACCCAGTACTTC.

This clonotype has a handful of counts. A much bigger clone sits one base away, suggesting this may be a read error. This sequence joins TRBV12-3 or TRBV12-4 and TRBJ1-6; D is undetermined. This CDR3 has 12 residues. The V end lost 3 bases, the J end lost 7 bases, and 4 bases lay between the germline ends. CDR3 DNA sequence: TGTGCCAGCAGTTTGATGAATTCACCCCTCCACTTT. Protein sequence: CASSLMNSPLHF.

This clonotype was seen more than once but under ten times. The gene calls are TRBV7-2 and TRBJ2-1, with 9 positions matching TRBD2. The CDR3 is made up of 15 amino acids. Trimming removed 1 base from V and 12 bases from J; junction bases left unmatched: 10. Germline CDR1 reads SGHTA; CDR2 reads FQGNSA. The CDR3 DNA sequence: TGTGCCAGCAGCTTAGAGATCGCGGGGGGGAAGGGGCAGTTCTTC. This gives the protein CASSLEIAGGKGQFF.

This clonotype was observed a few times. V gene TRBV5-1 combines with J gene TRBJ1-1; D perhaps matches TRBD1 (6 bases). The CDR3 spans 15 residues. Deletions cut 4 bases from V and 7 bases from J, with 20 bases between. Looked up from germline, CDR1 is SGHRS and CDR2 is YFSETQ. CDR3 in DNA: TGCGCCAGCAGCGGTGATGGGGGGCAGATGGGTGAAGCTTTCTTT. It encodes CASSGDGGQMGEAFF.

This clonotype was observed a handful of times. This chain connects TRBV4-2 to TRBJ1-6; a possible D gene is TRBD1 (5 bases). The ends were cut back, 0 bases at V and 8 bases at J, with 8 bases in the middle. CDR3 length: 14 residues. Germline V gene lookup returns CDR1 LGHNA and CDR2 YNFKEQ. CDR3 region: CASSQDGRDSPLHF. For the CDR3, the DNA is TGTGCCAGCAGCCAAGACGGCAGGGATTCACCCCTCCACTTT.